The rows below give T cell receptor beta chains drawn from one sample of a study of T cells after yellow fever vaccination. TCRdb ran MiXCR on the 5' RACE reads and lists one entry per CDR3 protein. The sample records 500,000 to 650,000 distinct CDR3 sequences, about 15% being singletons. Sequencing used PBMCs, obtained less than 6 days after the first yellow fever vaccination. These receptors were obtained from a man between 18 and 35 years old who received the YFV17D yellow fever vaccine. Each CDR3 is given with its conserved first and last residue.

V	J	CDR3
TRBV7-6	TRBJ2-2	CASSRRGENTGELFF
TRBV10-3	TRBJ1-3	CAITGSGNTIYF
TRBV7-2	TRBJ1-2	CASSPGQGAGYGYTF
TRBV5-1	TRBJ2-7	CASSPLGLAGYEQYF
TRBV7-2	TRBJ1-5	CASSLVGLPNQPQHF
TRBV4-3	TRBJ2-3	CASSQQSGFHFQDTQYF
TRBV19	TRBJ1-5	CASSIQEVRQPQHF
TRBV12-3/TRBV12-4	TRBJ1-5	CASSRHRNQPQHF
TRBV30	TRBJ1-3	CAWTGFPGQGSGNTIYF
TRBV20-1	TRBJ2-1	CSTGGRSYNEQFF
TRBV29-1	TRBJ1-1	CSVNRGFAEAFF
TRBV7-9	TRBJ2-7	CASSPSRSEFGEQYF
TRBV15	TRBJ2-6	CATSSGANVLTF
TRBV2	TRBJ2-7	CASSGGRVLNEQYF
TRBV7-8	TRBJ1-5	CASSLVRVGNQPQHF
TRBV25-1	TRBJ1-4	CASSEDGNEKLFF
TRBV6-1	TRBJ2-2	CASRDWAGGTGELFF
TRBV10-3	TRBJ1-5	CATQRGGSFRNNQPQHF
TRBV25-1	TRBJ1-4	CASSEQSGREKLFF
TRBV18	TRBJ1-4	CASSPPTGPSGKLFF
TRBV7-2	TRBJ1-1	CASSWDNTEAFF
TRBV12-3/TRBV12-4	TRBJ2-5	CASVAGGPQETQYF
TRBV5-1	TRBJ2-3	CASSSNHDTQYF
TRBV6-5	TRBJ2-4	CASSLTGEKNIQYF
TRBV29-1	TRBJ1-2	CSVELAGRVYGYTF
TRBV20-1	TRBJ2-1	CSAWGLAGVKGNEQFF
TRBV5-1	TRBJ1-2	CASSWDQGSYGYTF
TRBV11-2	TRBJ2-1	CASSLQDSSYNEQFF
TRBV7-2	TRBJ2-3	CASSPRLAGDTQYF
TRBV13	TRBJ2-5	CASSLMARGQETQYF
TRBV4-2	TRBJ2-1	CASSQWTSNQDNEQFF
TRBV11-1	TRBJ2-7	CASSFQSAYEQYF
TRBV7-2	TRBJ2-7	CASSAPFGQISYEQYF
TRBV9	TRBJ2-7	CASSVGGTKNEQYF
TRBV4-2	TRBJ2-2	CASSQDLPRVLGTGELFF
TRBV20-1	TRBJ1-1	CSARDLGTEEAFF
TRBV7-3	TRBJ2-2	CASSLTLRSGTGELFF
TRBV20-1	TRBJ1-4	CSASPRQGLGKLFF
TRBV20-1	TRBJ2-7	CSANYGGYYEQYF
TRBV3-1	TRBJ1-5	CASCQDRGDNQPQHF
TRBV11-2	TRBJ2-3	CASDTTRGGRPTDTQYF
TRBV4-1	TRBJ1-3	CASSQVDKSGNTIYF
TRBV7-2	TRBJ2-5	CASSPDRSRGETQYF
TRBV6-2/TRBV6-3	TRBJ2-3	CASSYSTDGGDTQYF
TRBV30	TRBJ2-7	CAWSGGRTGSSYEQYF
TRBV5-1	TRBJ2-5	CASSTMGTGAETQYF
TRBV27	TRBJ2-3	CASSLVLAVGPDTQYF
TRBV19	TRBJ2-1	CASSTGGESSYNEQFF
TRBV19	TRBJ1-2	CASSIAGPLYGYTF
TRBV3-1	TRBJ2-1	CASSQFTSGYNEQFF